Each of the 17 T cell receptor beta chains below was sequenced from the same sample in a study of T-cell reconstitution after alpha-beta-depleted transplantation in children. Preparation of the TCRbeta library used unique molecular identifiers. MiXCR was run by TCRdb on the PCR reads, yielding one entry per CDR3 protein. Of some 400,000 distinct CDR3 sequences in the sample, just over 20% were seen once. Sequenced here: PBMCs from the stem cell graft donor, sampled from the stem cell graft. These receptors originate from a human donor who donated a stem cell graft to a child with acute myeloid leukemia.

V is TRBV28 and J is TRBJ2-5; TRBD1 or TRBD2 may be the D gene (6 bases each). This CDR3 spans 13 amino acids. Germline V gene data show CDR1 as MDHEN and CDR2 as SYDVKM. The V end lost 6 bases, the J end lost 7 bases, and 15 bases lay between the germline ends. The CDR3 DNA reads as TGTGCCAGCAGCCTGGACAGTAGCGGGACCCAGTACTTC. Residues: CASSLDSSGTQYF.

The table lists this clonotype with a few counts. CDR3 coding DNA: TGTGCCAGCAGCTTAGTGGCTAGCGGGAGCTCCTACGAGCAGTACTTC. It translates to CASSLVASGSSYEQYF. This chain uses TRBV7-2 with TRBJ2-7, with 10 bases aligning to TRBD2. Germline V gene lookup returns CDR1 SGHTA and CDR2 FQGNSA. This CDR3 region has 16 residues. V dropped 1 base and J dropped 0; count of bases not matched to a gene: 3.

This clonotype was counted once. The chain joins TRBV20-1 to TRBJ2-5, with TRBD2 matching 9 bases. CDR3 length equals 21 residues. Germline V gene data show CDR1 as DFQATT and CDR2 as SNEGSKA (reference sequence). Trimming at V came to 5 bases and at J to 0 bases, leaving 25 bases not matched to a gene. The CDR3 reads CSAHPPLSLLAGYNDQETQYF. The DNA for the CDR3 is TGCAGTGCTCACCCTCCTTTATCTCTTCTAGCGGGATATAATGACCAAGAGACCCAGTACTTC.

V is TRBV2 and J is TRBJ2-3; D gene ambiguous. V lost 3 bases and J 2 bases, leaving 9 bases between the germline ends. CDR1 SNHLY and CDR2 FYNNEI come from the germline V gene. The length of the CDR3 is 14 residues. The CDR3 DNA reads TGTGCCAGCAGTGATACCAGAAACACAGATACGCAGTATTTT. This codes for CASSDTRNTDTQYF.

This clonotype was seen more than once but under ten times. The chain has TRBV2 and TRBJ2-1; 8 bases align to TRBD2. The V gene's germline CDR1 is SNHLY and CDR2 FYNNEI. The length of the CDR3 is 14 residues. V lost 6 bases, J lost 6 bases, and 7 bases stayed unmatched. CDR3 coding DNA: TGTGCCAGCAGAGCAGCGGGAGTCGGCAATGAGCAGTTCTTC. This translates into CASRAAGVGNEQFF.

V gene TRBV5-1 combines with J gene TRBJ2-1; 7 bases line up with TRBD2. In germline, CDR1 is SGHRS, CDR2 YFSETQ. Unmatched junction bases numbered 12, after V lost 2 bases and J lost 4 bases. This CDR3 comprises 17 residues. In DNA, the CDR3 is TGCGCCAGCAGCTTCGTTTTCAGCCTAGCGGATTACAATGAGCAGTTCTTC. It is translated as CASSFVFSLADYNEQFF.

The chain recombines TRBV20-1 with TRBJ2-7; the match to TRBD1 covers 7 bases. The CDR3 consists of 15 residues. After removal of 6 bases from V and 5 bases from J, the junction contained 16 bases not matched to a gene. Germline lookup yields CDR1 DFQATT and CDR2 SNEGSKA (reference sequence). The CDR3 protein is CSAPRRQGIRNEQYF. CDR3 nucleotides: TGCAGTGCCCCAAGGCGACAGGGTATAAGAAACGAGCAGTACTTC.

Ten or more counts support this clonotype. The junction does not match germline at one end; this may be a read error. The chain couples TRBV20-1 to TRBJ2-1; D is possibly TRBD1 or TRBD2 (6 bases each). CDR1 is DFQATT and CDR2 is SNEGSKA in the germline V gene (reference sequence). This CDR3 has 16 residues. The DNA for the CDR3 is TGCAGTGCCCTAACCCGAGGGGGGAGCTCCTATAATGAGCAGTTCTTC. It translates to CSALTRGGSSYNEQFF.

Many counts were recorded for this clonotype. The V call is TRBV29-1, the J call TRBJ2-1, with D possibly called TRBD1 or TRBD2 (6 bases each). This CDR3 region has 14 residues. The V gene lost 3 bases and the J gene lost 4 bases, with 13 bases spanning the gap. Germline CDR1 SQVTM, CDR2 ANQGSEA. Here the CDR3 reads CSVDKGGSYNEQFF. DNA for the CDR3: TGCAGCGTTGATAAGGGGGGCTCTTACAATGAGCAGTTCTTC.

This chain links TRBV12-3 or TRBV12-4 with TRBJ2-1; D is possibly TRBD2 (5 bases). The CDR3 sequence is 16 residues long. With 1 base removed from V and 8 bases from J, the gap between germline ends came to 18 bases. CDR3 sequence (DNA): TGTGCCAGCAGTTTAGGGGGAGCGGCCCCCCTCGATGAGCAGTTCTTC. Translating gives CASSLGGAAPLDEQFF.

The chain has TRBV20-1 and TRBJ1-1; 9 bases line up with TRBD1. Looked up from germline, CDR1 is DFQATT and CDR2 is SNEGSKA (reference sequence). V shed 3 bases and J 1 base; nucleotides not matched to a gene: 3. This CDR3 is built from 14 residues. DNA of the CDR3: TGCAGTGCTAGGACAGGGGGGGGGAACACTGAAGCTTTCTTT. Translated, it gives CSARTGGGNTEAFF.

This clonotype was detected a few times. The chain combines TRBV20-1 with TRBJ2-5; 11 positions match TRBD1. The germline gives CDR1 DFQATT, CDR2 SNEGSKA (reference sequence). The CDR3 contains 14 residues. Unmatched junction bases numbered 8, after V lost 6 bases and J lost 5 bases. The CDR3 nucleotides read TGCAGTGCGCGGACAGGGGGCGAGTGGGAGACCCAGTACTTC. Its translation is CSARTGGEWETQYF.

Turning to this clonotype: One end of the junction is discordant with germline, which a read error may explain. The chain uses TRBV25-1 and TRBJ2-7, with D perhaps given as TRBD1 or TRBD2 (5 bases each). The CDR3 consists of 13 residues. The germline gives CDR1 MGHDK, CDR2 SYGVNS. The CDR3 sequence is CASSISGTYVQYF. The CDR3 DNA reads TGTGCCAGCAGTATCTCGGGGACCTACGTGCAGTACTTC.

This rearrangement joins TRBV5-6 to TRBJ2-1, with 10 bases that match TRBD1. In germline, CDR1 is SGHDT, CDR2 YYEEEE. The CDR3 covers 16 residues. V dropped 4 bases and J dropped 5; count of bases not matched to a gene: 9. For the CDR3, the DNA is TGTGCCAGCAGCACGGACAGGGGGAAGTTCCACAATGAGCAGTTCTTC. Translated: CASSTDRGKFHNEQFF.

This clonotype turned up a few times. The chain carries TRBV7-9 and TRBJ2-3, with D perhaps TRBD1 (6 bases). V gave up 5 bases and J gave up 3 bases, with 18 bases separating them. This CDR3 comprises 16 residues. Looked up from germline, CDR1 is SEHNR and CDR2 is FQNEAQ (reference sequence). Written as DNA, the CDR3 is TGTGCCAGCAGCCCGATTAGAGGTGGGACAACAGATACGCAGTATTTT. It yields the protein CASSPIRGGTTDTQYF.

The CDR3, as DNA: TGTGCCAGCAGTGGCCGGGACAGCCACCTTTATTACGAGCAGTACTTC. It encodes CASSGRDSHLYYEQYF. The chain has TRBV25-1 and TRBJ2-7; 7 bases line up with TRBD1. V lost 4 bases and J lost 4; bases outside the gene matches: 13. Per the germline V gene, CDR1 is MGHDK and CDR2 is SYGVNS. This CDR3 spans 16 amino acids.

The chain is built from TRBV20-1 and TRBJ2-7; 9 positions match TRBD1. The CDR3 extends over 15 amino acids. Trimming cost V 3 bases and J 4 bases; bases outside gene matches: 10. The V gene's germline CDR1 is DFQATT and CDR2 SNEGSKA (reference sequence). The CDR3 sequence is CSASYLTDRGYEQYF. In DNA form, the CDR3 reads TGCAGTGCTAGTTATCTAACCGACAGGGGGTACGAGCAGTACTTC.